The 12 T cell receptor beta chains presented below share a single source sample, sequenced in a study of blood T cell repertoires in COVID-19. The data were produced by immunoSEQ multiplex PCR, yet TCRdb's version contains in-frame clones alone and is incomplete. The sample carries about 220,000 clones, more than 65% recorded once. Sequencing was done on a sample of peripheral blood. The receptors originated from a woman aged 55-70 years with acute or convalescent COVID-19.

The V call is TRBV24-1, the J call TRBJ2-3, with TRBD2 identical over 12 bases. The CDR3 spans 16 residues. The V gene end was trimmed by 9 bases and the J gene end by 5 bases; junction bases not matched to a gene: 11. CDR1 is KGHDR, CDR2 SFDVKD, per germline. This CDR3 is CATSVGLAGSQDTQYF. The DNA for the CDR3 is TGTGCCACCTCAGTTGGACTAGCGGGGAGTCAAGATACGCAGTATTTT.

The chain recombines TRBV7-3 with TRBJ1-2, with no clear D. The CDR3 has 13 residues. Trimming took off 5 bases at V and 8 bases at J, with 15 bases between the two ends. From germline, CDR1 is SGHTA and CDR2 FQGTGA. CDR3: CASSPNGNDGYTF. The CDR3 DNA reads TGTGCCAGCAGCCCGAACGGGAATGACGGCTACACCTTC.

The chain has TRBV28 and TRBJ2-7; 8 nucleotides agree with TRBD1. The germline CDR1 and CDR2 sequences are MDHEN and SYDVKM. The CDR3 spans 14 residues. The trim removed 5 bases at V and 7 bases at J, leaving 10 bases unmatched. This chain's CDR3 is CASSPPRTGREQYF. CDR3 DNA: TGTGCCAGCAGTCCCCCTCGGACAGGGCGGGAGCAGTACTTC.

V is TRBV12-5 and J is TRBJ1-3; D call uncertain. CDR1 is LGHNT and CDR2 is FRNRAP in the germline V gene. Trimming took off 6 bases at V and 11 bases at J, with 17 bases between the two ends. This CDR3 has 13 residues. In nucleotides, the CDR3 is TGTGCTAGTGGCCCCGGTCCACAAGCGCCCATATATTTT. Its protein product is CASGPGPQAPIYF.

The chain recombines TRBV11-2 with TRBJ2-5, with a tentative D call TRBD2 (6 bases). The germline V and J ends were trimmed by 0 bases and 9 bases, with 17 bases remaining between them. The CDR3 covers 15 residues. The V gene's germline CDR1 is SGHAT and CDR2 FQNNGV. DNA for the CDR3: TGTGCCAGCAGCTTAGATCAGGGAGGTTGGCTGGCCCAGTACTTC. It translates to CASSLDQGGWLAQYF. The full variable domain, rest sourced from reference TRBV11-2 and TRBJ2-5, is EAGVAQSPRYKIIEKRQSVAFWCNPISGHATLYWYQQILGQGPKLLIQFQNNGVVDDSQLPKDRFSAERLKGVDSTLKIQPAKLEDSAVYLCASSLDQGGWLAQYFGPGTRLLVL.

Of note for this clone: Other DNA sequences in this specimen translate into the identical CDR3. The chain joins TRBV5-1 to TRBJ1-3; 8 nucleotides match TRBD1. The CDR3 is made up of 13 amino acids. After removal of 7 bases from V and 0 bases from J, the junction contained 0 bases not matched to a gene. Germline CDR1 reads SGHRS; CDR2 reads YFSETQ. The CDR3 region has the DNA TGCGCCAGCGGACAGGGCTCTGGAAACACCATATATTTT. It specifies CASGQGSGNTIYF. Full variable domain (missing parts from reference TRBV5-1 and TRBJ1-3): KAGVTQTPRYLIKTRGQQVTLSCSPISGHRSVSWYQQTPGQGLQFLFEYFSETQRNKGNFPGRFSGRQFSNSRSEMNVSTLELGDSALYLCASGQGSGNTIYFGEGSWLTVV.

V usage is TRBV5-6 and J usage is TRBJ1-2, with D perhaps TRBD1 (5 bases). The V and J ends lost 1 base and 2 bases respectively, with 12 bases between them. From germline, CDR1 is SGHDT and CDR2 YYEEEE. The length of the CDR3 is 15 residues. The CDR3 spells CASSLYGRVNYGYTF. CDR3 bases: TGTGCCAGCAGCTTGTACGGCAGGGTCAACTATGGCTACACCTTC.

The table lists this clone with a count of one. V and J are TRBV10-3 and TRBJ2-1; the match to TRBD2 covers 13 bases. After removal of 4 bases from V and 9 bases from J, the junction contained 0 bases not matched to a gene. CDR1 is ENHRY and CDR2 is SYGVKD in the germline V gene. The CDR3 has 13 residues. The CDR3 coding sequence is TGTGCCATCAGTGGGACTAGCGGGAGTGAGCAGTTCTTC. Amino acids: CAISGTSGSEQFF.

The chain joins TRBV6-1 to TRBJ1-5; 8 bases map to TRBD1. Germline CDR1 is MNHNS and CDR2 is SASEGT. Trimming took 4 bases from V and 1 from J; bases not matched to a gene: 6. CDR3 size: 16 residues. CDR3 DNA sequence: TGTGCCAGCAGTGCGGACAGGGTTGTGAGCAATCAGCCCCAGCATTTT. Translated, it gives CASSADRVVSNQPQHF.

V gene TRBV3-1 (or the pseudogene TRBV3-2) combines with J gene TRBJ1-4; D gene uncertain. V lost 1 base, J lost 5 bases, and 5 bases lay in between. This CDR3 comprises 13 residues. The germline gives CDR1 LGHDT, CDR2 YNNKEL (reference sequence). This CDR3 reads CASSQVRNEKLFF. The CDR3 DNA sequence: TGTGCCAGCAGCCAAGTTAGAAATGAAAAACTGTTTTTT.

Remarks on this clone: The germline gene is not matched at one end of the junction; a read error may be the cause. The rearrangement uses TRBV6-5 and TRBJ1-2; D unclear. The CDR3 length is 13 residues. Germline values: CDR1 MNHEY, CDR2 SVGAGI. In DNA, the CDR3 is TGTGCCAGCAGTGACTCCTCTGACTATGGCTACACCTTC. Its translation is CASSDSSDYGYTF.

The chain links TRBV30 to TRBJ2-2; D possibly corresponds to TRBD1 (5 bases). The V end was cut by 2 bases, the J end by 6 bases, with 7 bases between. This CDR3 has 12 residues. CDR1 and CDR2 from the germline V gene are GTSNPN and SVGIG (reference sequence). CDR3 sequence reads: CAWSSGPGELFF. The CDR3 region has the DNA TGTGCCTGGAGTTCAGGGCCCGGGGAGCTGTTTTTT.